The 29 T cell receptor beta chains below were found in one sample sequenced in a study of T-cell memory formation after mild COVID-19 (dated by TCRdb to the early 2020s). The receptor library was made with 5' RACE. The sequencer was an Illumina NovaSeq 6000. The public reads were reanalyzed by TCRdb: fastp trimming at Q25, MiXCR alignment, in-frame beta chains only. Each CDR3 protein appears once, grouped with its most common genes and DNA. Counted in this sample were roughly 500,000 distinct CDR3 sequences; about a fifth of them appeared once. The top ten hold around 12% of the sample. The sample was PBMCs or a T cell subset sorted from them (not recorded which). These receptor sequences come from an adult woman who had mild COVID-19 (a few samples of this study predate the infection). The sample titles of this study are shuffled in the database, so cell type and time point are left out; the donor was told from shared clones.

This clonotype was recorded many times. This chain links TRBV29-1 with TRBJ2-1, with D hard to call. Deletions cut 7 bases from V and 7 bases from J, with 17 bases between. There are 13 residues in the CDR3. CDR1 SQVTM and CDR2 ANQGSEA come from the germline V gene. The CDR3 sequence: CSANVHTRNEQFF. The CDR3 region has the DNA TGCAGCGCCAACGTCCATACGCGGAATGAGCAGTTCTTC.

CDR3 region: CASSVGAGGQNQPQHF. The CDR3 coding sequence is TGTGCCAGCAGCGTAGGGGCAGGGGGGCAGAATCAGCCCCAGCATTTT. This chain joins TRBV9 and TRBJ1-5; 7 bases fit TRBD1. This CDR3 is built from 16 residues. Germline lookup yields CDR1 SGDLS and CDR2 YYNGEE. The junction had 7 bases not matched to a gene; V was cut back by 0 bases and J by 4 bases.

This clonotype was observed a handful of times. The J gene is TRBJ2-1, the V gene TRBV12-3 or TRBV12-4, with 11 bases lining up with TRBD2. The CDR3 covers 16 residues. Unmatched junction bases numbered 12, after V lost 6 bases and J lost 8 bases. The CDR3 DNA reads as TGTGCCAGCAGAGTCCCCGCACTAGCGGGAGTAGATGAGCAGTTCTTC. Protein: CASRVPALAGVDEQFF.

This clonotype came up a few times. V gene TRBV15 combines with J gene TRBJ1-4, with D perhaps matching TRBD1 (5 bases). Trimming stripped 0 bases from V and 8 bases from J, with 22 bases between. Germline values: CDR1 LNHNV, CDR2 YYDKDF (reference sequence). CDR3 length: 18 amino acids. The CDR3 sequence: CATSRDALGQGGGEKLFF. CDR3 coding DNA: TGTGCCACCAGCAGAGATGCCCTGGGGCAGGGTGGGGGAGAAAAACTGTTTTTT.

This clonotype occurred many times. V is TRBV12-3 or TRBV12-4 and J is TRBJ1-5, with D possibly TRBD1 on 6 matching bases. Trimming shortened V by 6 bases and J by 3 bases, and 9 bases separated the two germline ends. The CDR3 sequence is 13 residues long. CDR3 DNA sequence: TGTGCCAGCAGATGGACAGACAATCAGCCCCAGCATTTT. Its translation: CASRWTDNQPQHF.

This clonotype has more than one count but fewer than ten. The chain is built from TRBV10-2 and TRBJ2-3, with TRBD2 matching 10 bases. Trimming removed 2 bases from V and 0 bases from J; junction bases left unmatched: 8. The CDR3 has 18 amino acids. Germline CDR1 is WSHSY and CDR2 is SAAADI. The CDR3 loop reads CASSETPSGSWSTDTQYF. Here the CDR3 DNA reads TGCGCCAGCAGTGAGACCCCTAGCGGGAGTTGGAGCACAGATACGCAGTATTTT.

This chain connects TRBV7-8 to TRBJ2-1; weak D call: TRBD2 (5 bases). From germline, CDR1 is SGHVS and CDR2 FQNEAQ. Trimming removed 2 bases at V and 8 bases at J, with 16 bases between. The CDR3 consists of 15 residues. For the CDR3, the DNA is TGTGCCAGCAGCTTATCGTCGGGAACTGGCTATGAGCAGTTCTTC. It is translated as CASSLSSGTGYEQFF.

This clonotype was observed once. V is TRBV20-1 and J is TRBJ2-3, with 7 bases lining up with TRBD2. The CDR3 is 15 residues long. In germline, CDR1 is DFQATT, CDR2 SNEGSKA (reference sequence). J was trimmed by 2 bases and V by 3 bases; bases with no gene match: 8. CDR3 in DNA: TGCAGTGCTAGTTCGTGGCGGGGGAACACAGATACGCAGTATTTT. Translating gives CSASSWRGNTDTQYF.

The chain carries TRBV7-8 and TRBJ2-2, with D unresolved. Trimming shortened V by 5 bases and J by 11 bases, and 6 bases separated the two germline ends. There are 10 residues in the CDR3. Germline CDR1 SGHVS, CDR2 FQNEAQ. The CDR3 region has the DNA TGTGCCAGCAGCCCCCAAGAGCTGTTTTTT. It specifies CASSPQELFF.

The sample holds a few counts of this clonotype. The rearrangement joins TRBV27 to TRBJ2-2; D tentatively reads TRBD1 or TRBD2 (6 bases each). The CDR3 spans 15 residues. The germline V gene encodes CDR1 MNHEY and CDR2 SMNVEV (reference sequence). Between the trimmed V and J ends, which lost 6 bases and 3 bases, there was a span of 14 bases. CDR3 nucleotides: TGTGCCAGCAGGGGAGGACAGACTTACACCGGGGAGCTGTTTTTT. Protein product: CASRGGQTYTGELFF.

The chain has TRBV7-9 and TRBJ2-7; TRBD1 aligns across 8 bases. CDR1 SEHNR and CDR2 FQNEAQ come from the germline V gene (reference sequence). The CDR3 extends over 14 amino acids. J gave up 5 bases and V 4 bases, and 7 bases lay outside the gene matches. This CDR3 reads CASSSNRGNNEQYF. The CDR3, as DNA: TGTGCCAGCAGCTCGAACAGGGGGAATAACGAGCAGTACTTC. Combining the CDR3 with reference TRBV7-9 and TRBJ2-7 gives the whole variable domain DTGVSQNPRHKITKRGQNVTFRCDPISEHNRLYWYRQTLGQGPEFLTYFQNEAQLEKSRLLSDRFSAERPKGSFSTLEIQRTEQGDSAMYLCASSSNRGNNEQYFGPGTRLTVT.

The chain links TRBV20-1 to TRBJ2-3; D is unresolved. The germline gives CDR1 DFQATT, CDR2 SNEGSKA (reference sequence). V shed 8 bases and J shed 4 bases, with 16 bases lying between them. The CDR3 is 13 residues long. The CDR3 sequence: CSPQATNSDTQYF. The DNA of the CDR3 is TGCAGTCCACAAGCGACGAACTCAGATACGCAGTATTTT.

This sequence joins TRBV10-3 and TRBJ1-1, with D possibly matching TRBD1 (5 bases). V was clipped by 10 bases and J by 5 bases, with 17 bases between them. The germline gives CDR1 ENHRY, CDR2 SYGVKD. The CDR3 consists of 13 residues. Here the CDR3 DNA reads TGTGCCACCAATCAGGGAGCTGAAACTGAAGCTTTCTTT. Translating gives CATNQGAETEAFF.

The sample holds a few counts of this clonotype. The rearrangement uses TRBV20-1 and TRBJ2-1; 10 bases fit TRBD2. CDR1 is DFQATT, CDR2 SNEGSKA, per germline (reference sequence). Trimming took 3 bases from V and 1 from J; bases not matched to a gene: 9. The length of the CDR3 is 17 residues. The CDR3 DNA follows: TGCAGTGCTAGGCCCCGAGCGGGGGGGTTTTCCTACAATGAGCAGTTCTTC. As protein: CSARPRAGGFSYNEQFF.

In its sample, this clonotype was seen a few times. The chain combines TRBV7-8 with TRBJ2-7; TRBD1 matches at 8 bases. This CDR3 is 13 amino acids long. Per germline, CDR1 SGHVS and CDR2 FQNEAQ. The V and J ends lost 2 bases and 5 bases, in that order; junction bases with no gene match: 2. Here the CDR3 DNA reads TGTGCCAGCAGCTTATTGACAGGGGACGAGCAGTACTTC. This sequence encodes CASSLLTGDEQYF. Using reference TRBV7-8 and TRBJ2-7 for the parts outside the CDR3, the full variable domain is GAGVSQSPRYKVAKRGQDVALRCDPISGHVSLFWYQQALGQGPEFLTYFQNEAQLDKSGLPSDRFFAERPEGSVSTLKIQRTQQEDSAVYLCASSLLTGDEQYFGPGTRLTVT.

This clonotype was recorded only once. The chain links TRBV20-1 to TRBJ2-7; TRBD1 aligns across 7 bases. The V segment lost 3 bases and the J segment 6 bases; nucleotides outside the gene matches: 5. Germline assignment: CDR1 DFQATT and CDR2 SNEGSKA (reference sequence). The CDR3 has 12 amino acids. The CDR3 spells CSARFPGGEQYF. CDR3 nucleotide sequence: TGCAGTGCTAGGTTCCCAGGGGGCGAGCAGTACTTC.

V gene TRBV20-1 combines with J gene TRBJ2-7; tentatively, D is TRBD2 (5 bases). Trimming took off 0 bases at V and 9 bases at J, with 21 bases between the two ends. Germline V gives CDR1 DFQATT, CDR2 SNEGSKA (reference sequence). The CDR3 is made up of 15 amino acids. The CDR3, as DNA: TGCAGTGCTAGAGATCCCTCCGGGCTCGGGGTAGGGCAGTACTTC. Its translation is CSARDPSGLGVGQYF.

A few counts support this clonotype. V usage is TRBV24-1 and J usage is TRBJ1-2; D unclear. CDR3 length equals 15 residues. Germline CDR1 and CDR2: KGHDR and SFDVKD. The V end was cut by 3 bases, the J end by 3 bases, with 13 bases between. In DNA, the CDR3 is TGTGCCACCAGTGATCCCGGGGATCGGGACTATGGCTACACCTTC. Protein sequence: CATSDPGDRDYGYTF.

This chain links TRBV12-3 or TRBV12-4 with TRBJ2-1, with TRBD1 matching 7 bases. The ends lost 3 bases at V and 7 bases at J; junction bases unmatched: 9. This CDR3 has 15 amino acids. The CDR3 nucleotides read TGTGCCAGCAGTTTGAAGGGGGCCGGAGGTAATGAGCAGTTCTTC. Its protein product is CASSLKGAGGNEQFF.

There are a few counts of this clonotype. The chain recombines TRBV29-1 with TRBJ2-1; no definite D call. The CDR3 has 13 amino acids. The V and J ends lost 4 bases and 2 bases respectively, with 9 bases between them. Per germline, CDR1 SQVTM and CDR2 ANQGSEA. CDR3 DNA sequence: TGCAGCGTTGTTGTGGGAACCTACAATGAGCAGTTCTTC. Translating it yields CSVVVGTYNEQFF.

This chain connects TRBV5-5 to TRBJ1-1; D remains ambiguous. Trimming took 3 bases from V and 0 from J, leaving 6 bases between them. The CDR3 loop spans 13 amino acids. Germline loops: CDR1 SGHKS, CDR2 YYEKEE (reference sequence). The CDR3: CASSSLMNTEAFF. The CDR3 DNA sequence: TGTGCCAGCAGCTCGTTAATGAACACTGAAGCTTTCTTT.

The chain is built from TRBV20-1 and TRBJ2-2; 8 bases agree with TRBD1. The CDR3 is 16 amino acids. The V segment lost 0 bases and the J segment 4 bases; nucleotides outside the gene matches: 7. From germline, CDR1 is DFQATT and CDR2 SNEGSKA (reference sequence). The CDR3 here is CSARDRRQGSTGELFF. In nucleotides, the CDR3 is TGCAGTGCTAGAGATCGCCGACAGGGGAGCACCGGGGAGCTGTTTTTT.

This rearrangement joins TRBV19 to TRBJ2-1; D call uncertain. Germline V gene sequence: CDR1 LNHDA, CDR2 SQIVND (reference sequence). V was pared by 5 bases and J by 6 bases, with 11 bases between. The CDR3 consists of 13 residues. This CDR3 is CASSQTSLNEQFF. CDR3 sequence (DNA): TGTGCCAGTAGTCAGACCTCCCTCAATGAGCAGTTCTTC.

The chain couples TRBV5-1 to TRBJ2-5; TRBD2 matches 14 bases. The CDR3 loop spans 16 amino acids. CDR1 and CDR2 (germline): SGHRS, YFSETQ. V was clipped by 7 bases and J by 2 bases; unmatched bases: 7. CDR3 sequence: CASGDRTSGRQETQYF. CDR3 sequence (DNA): TGCGCCAGCGGCGATAGGACTAGCGGGAGGCAAGAGACCCAGTACTTC.

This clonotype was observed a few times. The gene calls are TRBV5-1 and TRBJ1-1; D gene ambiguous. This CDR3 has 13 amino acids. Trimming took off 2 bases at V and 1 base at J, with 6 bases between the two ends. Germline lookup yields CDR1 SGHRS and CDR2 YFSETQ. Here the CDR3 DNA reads TGCGCCAGCAGCTTTAACAGGAACACTGAAGCTTTCTTT. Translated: CASSFNRNTEAFF. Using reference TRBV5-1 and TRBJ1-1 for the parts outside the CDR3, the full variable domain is KAGVTQTPRYLIKTRGQQVTLSCSPISGHRSVSWYQQTPGQGLQFLFEYFSETQRNKGNFPGRFSGRQFSNSRSEMNVSTLELGDSALYLCASSFNRNTEAFFGQGTRLTVV.

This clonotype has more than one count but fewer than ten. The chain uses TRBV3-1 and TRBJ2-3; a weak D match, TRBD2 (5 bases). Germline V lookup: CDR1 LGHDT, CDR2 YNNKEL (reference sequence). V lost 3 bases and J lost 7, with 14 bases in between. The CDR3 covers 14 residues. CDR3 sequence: CASSHSSGGHTQYF. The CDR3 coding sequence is TGTGCCAGCAGCCATTCGAGCGGTGGACATACGCAGTATTTT.

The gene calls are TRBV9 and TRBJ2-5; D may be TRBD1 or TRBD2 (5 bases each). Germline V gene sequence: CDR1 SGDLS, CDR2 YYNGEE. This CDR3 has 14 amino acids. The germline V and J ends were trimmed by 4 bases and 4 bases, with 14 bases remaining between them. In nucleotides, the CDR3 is TGTGCCAGCAGCAATGGGGGTACCAGAGAGACCCAGTACTTC. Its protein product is CASSNGGTRETQYF.

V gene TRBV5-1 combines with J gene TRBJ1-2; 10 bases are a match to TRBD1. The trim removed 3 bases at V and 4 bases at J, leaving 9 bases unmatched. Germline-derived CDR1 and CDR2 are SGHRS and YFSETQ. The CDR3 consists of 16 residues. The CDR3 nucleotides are TGCGCCAGCAGCTGGAGTCCGGGACAGGGGAGCTATGGCTACACCTTC. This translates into CASSWSPGQGSYGYTF.

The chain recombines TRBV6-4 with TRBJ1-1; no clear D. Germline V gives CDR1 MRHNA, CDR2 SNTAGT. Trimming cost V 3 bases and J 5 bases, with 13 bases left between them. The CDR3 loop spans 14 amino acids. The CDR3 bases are TGTGCCAGCAGTGAGGAATGGGGAGATACTGAAGCTTTCTTT. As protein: CASSEEWGDTEAFF.